Presented here are 15 T cell receptor beta chains from one specimen sequenced in a study of CXCR3-negative and CXCR3-positive naive CD8 T cells. Findings of the study overall: Naive cells positive for CXCR3 carried more hydrophobic TRB CDR3s than CXCR3-negative ones.

These TCRs' antigens remain unknown. The study made its TRB cDNA libraries by 5' RACE, adding UMI labels. TCRdb reprocessed the 5' RACE reads, keeping one entry per CDR3 protein, no DNA. This sample contains roughly 120,000 distinct CDR3 sequences. The sample comprised naive CXCR3+ CD8+ T cells from blood. Subset specified: CD45RO-CCR7+CD27+CD95- naive CD8+ T cells expressing CXCR3 (TNR3+). These receptors all come from a human donor in good health. Some clones in this sample may be carry-over from other donors' samples.

This rearrangement joins TRBV28 to TRBJ2-3; no DNA is available, so the TRBD2 call from TCRdb remains unchecked. The CDR3 covers 13 residues. Germline V gene lookup returns CDR1 MDHEN and CDR2 SYDVKM. CDR3 loop: CASALQTTDTQYF. The whole variable domain, filled in from reference TRBV28 and TRBJ2-3, reads DVKVTQSSRYLVKRTGEKVFLECVQDMDHENMFWYRQDPGLGLRLIYFSYDVKMKEKGDIPEGYSVSREKKERFSLILESASTNQTSMYLCASALQTTDTQYFGPGTRLTVL.

The chain couples TRBV7-9 to TRBJ2-5. The germline V gene has CDR1 SEHNR and CDR2 FQNEAQ (reference sequence). The CDR3 extends over 13 amino acids. CDR3: CASRTGIQETQYF.

CDR3 region: CASSEVLGQGANVLTF. This chain links TRBV2 with TRBJ2-6; TCRdb names TRBD1, which stays unverified in the absence of DNA. The CDR3 runs 16 residues. The germline V gene has CDR1 SNHLY and CDR2 FYNNEI.

The chain combines TRBV28 with TRBJ2-4; TCRdb indicates TRBD1, and absent DNA this call remains unverified. Germline V gene sequence: CDR1 MDHEN, CDR2 SYDVKM. The CDR3 totals 20 residues. The chain's CDR3 is CASSLGTGGLAELAKNIQYF. Filled out from reference TRBV28 and TRBJ2-4, the complete variable domain reads DVKVTQSSRYLVKRTGEKVFLECVQDMDHENMFWYRQDPGLGLRLIYFSYDVKMKEKGDIPEGYSVSREKKERFSLILESASTNQTSMYLCASSLGTGGLAELAKNIQYFGAGTRLSVL.

The rearrangement joins TRBV15 to TRBJ2-1. Germline CDR1 is LNHNV and CDR2 is YYDKDF (reference sequence). The CDR3 sequence is 13 residues long. The CDR3 region is CATSKSVYNEQFF.

The chain employs TRBV6-5 and TRBJ2-1; TCRdb's D gene call, TRBD2, goes unchecked for lack of DNA. Germline-derived CDR1 and CDR2 are MNHEY and SVGAGI. CDR3 length: 17 amino acids. The chain's CDR3 is CASSSTGLADSYNEQFF.

V usage is TRBV20-1 and J usage is TRBJ1-2; the D call of TRBD1 rests on TCRdb alone, since no DNA is present to check it. The germline gives CDR1 DFQATT, CDR2 SNEGSKA (reference sequence). The CDR3 length is 12 residues. CDR3 loop: CSARGQGGGYTF.

The chain combines TRBV28 with TRBJ2-3; TCRdb's D call, TRBD2, is unchecked because there is no DNA. CDR1 MDHEN and CDR2 SYDVKM come from the germline V gene. This CDR3 region has 18 residues. This CDR3 reads CASSLPLTSGSSTDTQYF.

This chain connects TRBV5-1 to TRBJ1-1; TCRdb's D gene call, TRBD1, goes unchecked for lack of DNA. This CDR3 has 15 amino acids. Germline loops: CDR1 SGHRS, CDR2 YFSETQ. The chain's CDR3 is CASSKYQEPQGGAFF.

The V gene is TRBV19, the J gene TRBJ1-1; TCRdb returns TRBD1, unconfirmable since there is no DNA. CDR3 size: 14 residues. Per the germline V gene, CDR1 is LNHDA and CDR2 is SQIVND (reference sequence). CDR3 amino acids: CASSMGQMNTEAFF.

V usage is TRBV27 and J usage is TRBJ2-7; TCRdb's D gene call, TRBD2, goes unchecked for lack of DNA. The CDR3 has 14 residues. The germline V gene encodes CDR1 MNHEY and CDR2 SMNVEV (reference sequence). This CDR3 is CASSPSTTTHEQYF.

The V and J genes are TRBV12-3 or TRBV12-4 and TRBJ1-2. The CDR3 length is 15 residues. The CDR3 spells CASRGGLGEDYGYTF.

V gene TRBV7-2 combines with J gene TRBJ2-7; the D call from TCRdb, TRBD1, cannot be confirmed without DNA. Germline CDR1 is SGHTA and CDR2 is FQGNSA. The CDR3 totals 16 residues. Here the CDR3 reads CASSLDYQGPTYEQYF.

The CDR3 reads CASSSGLSNNEQFF. The chain uses TRBV7-9 and TRBJ2-1; the TCRdb call, TRBD2, lacks DNA for checking. In germline, CDR1 is SEHNR, CDR2 FQNEAQ (reference sequence). The CDR3 consists of 14 residues.

This chain connects TRBV12-3 or TRBV12-4 to TRBJ2-3; TCRdb lists TRBD2, though no DNA is available to test this call. This CDR3 comprises 14 residues. Here the CDR3 reads CASSPDSNTDTQYF.